This is a list of T cell receptor beta chains from one sample in a study of shared clonotypes between healthy human individuals. Assay used: immunoSEQ multiplex PCR; TCRdb lists only in-frame clones, some missing. The repertoire holds nearly 500,000 clones, with 76% as singletons. The sample consisted of PBMCs. These receptors were obtained from a woman aged 40 to 50 in good health. Some clones in this sample may be carry-over from other donors' samples. CDR3s include the opening cysteine and the closing phenylalanine or tryptophan. The order of the fields is V gene, clone size, D gene, J gene, CDR3 protein, CDR3 DNA. The D gene is left open where the match is weak. Rows may omit the clone size; those that give it use once, few, many or a size class.

V gene: TRBV7-3; clone size: many; D gene: -; J gene: TRBJ1-5; CDR3 protein: CASSLTYRDDGNQPQHF; CDR3 DNA: TGTGCCAGCAGCTTAACCTACAGGGATGATGGGAATCAGCCCCAGCATTTT
V gene: TRBV20-1; clone size: -; D gene: -; J gene: TRBJ1-1; CDR3 protein: CSATNTEAFF; CDR3 DNA: TGCAGTGCTACCAACACTGAAGCTTTCTTT
V gene: TRBV4-2; clone size: -; D gene: -; J gene: TRBJ2-1; CDR3 protein: CASSQDLAVEQFF; CDR3 DNA: TGTGCCAGCAGCCAAGATCTCGCGGTTGAGCAGTTCTTC
V gene: TRBV29-1; clone size: once; D gene: -; J gene: TRBJ2-7; CDR3 protein: CSVMIGSYEQYF; CDR3 DNA: TGCAGCGTAATGATTGGCTCCTACGAGCAGTACTTC
V gene: TRBV27; clone size: -; D gene: -; J gene: TRBJ2-5; CDR3 protein: CASSLTREETQYF; CDR3 DNA: TGTGCCAGCAGTTTAACTAGGGAAGAGACCCAGTACTTC
V gene: TRBV7-6; clone size: -; D gene: TRBD1; J gene: TRBJ1-1; CDR3 protein: CASSLMGQGVPEAFF; CDR3 DNA: TGTGCCAGCAGCTTGATGGGACAGGGCGTCCCTGAAGCTTTCTTT
V gene: TRBV28; clone size: -; D gene: -; J gene: TRBJ1-5; CDR3 protein: CASRSADQPQHF; CDR3 DNA: TGTGCCAGCAGGTCGGCCGATCAGCCCCAGCATTTT
V gene: TRBV6-5; clone size: -; D gene: -; J gene: TRBJ2-5; CDR3 protein: CASSYSQSQETQYF; CDR3 DNA: TGTGCCAGCAGTTACTCACAATCACAAGAGACCCAGTACTTC
V gene: TRBV7-8; clone size: -; D gene: -; J gene: TRBJ1-2; CDR3 protein: CASSSAPRDGYTF; CDR3 DNA: TGTGCCAGCAGCTCCGCCCCGAGGGATGGCTACACCTTC
V gene: TRBV5-1; clone size: -; D gene: TRBD1; J gene: TRBJ1-1; CDR3 protein: CASSWGTGGTEAFF; CDR3 DNA: TGCGCCAGCAGCTGGGGGACAGGGGGCACTGAAGCTTTCTTT
V gene: TRBV7-8; clone size: once; D gene: -; J gene: TRBJ2-2; CDR3 protein: CASSLWSEIQNTGELFF; CDR3 DNA: TGTGCCAGCAGCTTATGGTCTGAGATCCAAAACACCGGGGAGCTGTTTTTT
V gene: TRBV10-3; clone size: -; D gene: -; J gene: TRBJ1-2; CDR3 protein: CAISDNQGYGYTF; CDR3 DNA: TGTGCCATCAGTGATAATCAGGGGTATGGCTACACCTTC
V gene: TRBV20-1; clone size: -; D gene: -; J gene: TRBJ1-2; CDR3 protein: CSASVRYGYTF; CDR3 DNA: TGCAGTGCTAGCGTCCGCTATGGCTACACCTTC
V gene: TRBV6-1; clone size: many; D gene: -; J gene: TRBJ1-1; CDR3 protein: CASSELARAFF; CDR3 DNA: TGTGCCAGCAGTGAATTGGCGAGAGCTTTCTTT
V gene: TRBV19; clone size: -; D gene: -; J gene: TRBJ2-1; CDR3 protein: CASSISTRQGINEQFF; CDR3 DNA: TGTGCCAGTAGCATCTCGACGAGGCAGGGTATTAATGAGCAGTTCTTC
V gene: TRBV7-8; clone size: -; D gene: -; J gene: TRBJ2-1; CDR3 protein: CASSLAGLSEQFF; CDR3 DNA: TGTGCCAGCAGCTTAGCCGGACTCAGTGAGCAGTTCTTC
V gene: TRBV7-9; clone size: -; D gene: TRBD2; J gene: TRBJ2-5; CDR3 protein: CASSLVGASGYQETQYF; CDR3 DNA: TGTGCCAGCAGCTTAGTTGGGGCTAGCGGGTACCAAGAGACCCAGTACTTC
V gene: TRBV7-3; clone size: -; D gene: TRBD2; J gene: TRBJ2-3; CDR3 protein: CASSSTSGRTDTQYF; CDR3 DNA: TGTGCCAGCAGCTCGACTAGCGGGAGAACAGATACGCAGTATTTT
V gene: TRBV6-1; clone size: -; D gene: -; J gene: TRBJ1-1; CDR3 protein: CASSPRAVGTEAFF; CDR3 DNA: TGTGCCAGCAGCCCCAGGGCGGTCGGCACTGAAGCTTTCTTT
V gene: TRBV28; clone size: once; D gene: TRBD2; J gene: TRBJ2-1; CDR3 protein: CASSSRLAGNNEQFF; CDR3 DNA: TGTGCCAGCAGTTCCCGGTTAGCGGGTAACAATGAGCAGTTCTTC
V gene: TRBV28; clone size: -; D gene: -; J gene: TRBJ2-7; CDR3 protein: CASSTPAFYEQYF; CDR3 DNA: TGTGCCAGCAGTACTCCGGCTTTCTACGAGCAGTACTTC
V gene: TRBV9; clone size: few; D gene: TRBD1; J gene: TRBJ1-4; CDR3 protein: CASSTTGTAREKLFF; CDR3 DNA: TGTGCCAGCAGCACAACCGGGACAGCTCGCGAAAAACTGTTTTTT
V gene: TRBV28; clone size: -; D gene: -; J gene: TRBJ1-2; CDR3 protein: CASSWGNYGYTF; CDR3 DNA: TGTGCCAGCAGTTGGGGTAACTATGGCTACACCTTC
V gene: TRBV6-1; clone size: -; D gene: -; J gene: TRBJ2-3; CDR3 protein: CASSEERWRTDTQYF; CDR3 DNA: TGTGCCAGCAGTGAAGAGCGCTGGCGCACAGATACGCAGTATTTT
V gene: TRBV29-1; clone size: -; D gene: TRBD2; J gene: TRBJ2-7; CDR3 protein: CSVEGEGYEQYF; CDR3 DNA: TGCAGCGTTGAGGGGGAGGGCTACGAGCAGTACTTC
V gene: TRBV28; clone size: -; D gene: -; J gene: TRBJ1-1; CDR3 protein: CASVISGEGSAFF; CDR3 DNA: TGTGCCAGCGTTATTTCTGGAGAGGGTAGTGCTTTCTTT
V gene: TRBV28; clone size: -; D gene: TRBD2; J gene: TRBJ2-1; CDR3 protein: CASSLSGRLAGGLEFF; CDR3 DNA: TGTGCCAGCAGTTTAAGTGGTCGGCTAGCGGGGGGCTTGGAGTTCTTC
V gene: TRBV5-4; clone size: -; D gene: TRBD1; J gene: TRBJ2-3; CDR3 protein: CASSLGTGTGADTQYF; CDR3 DNA: TGTGCCAGCAGCTTGGGGACCGGGACAGGGGCCGATACGCAGTATTTT
V gene: TRBV9; clone size: -; D gene: TRBD1; J gene: TRBJ1-3; CDR3 protein: CASSATGDSGNTIYF; CDR3 DNA: TGTGCCAGCAGCGCCACAGGGGACTCTGGAAACACCATATATTTT
V gene: TRBV27; clone size: -; D gene: TRBD1; J gene: TRBJ2-1; CDR3 protein: CASSLTQGASYNEQFF; CDR3 DNA: TGTGCCAGCAGCCTTACCCAGGGGGCCTCCTACAATGAGCAGTTCTTC
V gene: TRBV12-5; clone size: -; D gene: -; J gene: TRBJ2-2; CDR3 protein: CASGTGYTGELFF; CDR3 DNA: TGTGCTAGTGGCACAGGGTACACCGGGGAGCTGTTTTTT
V gene: TRBV2; clone size: few; D gene: TRBD2; J gene: TRBJ2-7; CDR3 protein: CASSRLAGGSYEQYF; CDR3 DNA: TGTGCCAGCAGTCGACTAGCGGGAGGTAGTTACGAGCAGTACTTC
V gene: TRBV30; clone size: -; D gene: -; J gene: TRBJ2-3; CDR3 protein: CAWSVGGSADTQYF; CDR3 DNA: TGTGCCTGGAGTGTAGGAGGGAGTGCAGATACGCAGTATTTT
V gene: TRBV29-1; clone size: -; D gene: TRBD1; J gene: TRBJ2-5; CDR3 protein: CSVEDHSRGWTQYF; CDR3 DNA: TGCAGCGTTGAAGATCATAGCAGGGGGTGGACCCAGTACTTC
V gene: TRBV14; clone size: -; D gene: TRBD1; J gene: TRBJ2-5; CDR3 protein: CASSHLGQGGETQYF; CDR3 DNA: TGTGCCAGCAGCCACTTAGGACAGGGAGGAGAGACCCAGTACTTC
V gene: TRBV27; clone size: -; D gene: -; J gene: TRBJ2-2; CDR3 protein: CASSFVTGELFF; CDR3 DNA: TGTGCCAGCAGTTTTGTCACCGGGGAGCTGTTTTTT
V gene: TRBV7-3; clone size: -; D gene: TRBD2; J gene: TRBJ2-2; CDR3 protein: CASSLTAGVNTGELFF; CDR3 DNA: TGTGCCAGCAGCTTAACAGCGGGAGTGAACACCGGGGAGCTGTTTTTT
V gene: TRBV7-9; clone size: -; D gene: -; J gene: TRBJ1-4; CDR3 protein: CASSFYEKLFF; CDR3 DNA: TGTGCCAGCAGCTTTTATGAAAAACTGTTTTTT
V gene: TRBV5-4; clone size: -; D gene: -; J gene: TRBJ1-3; CDR3 protein: CASSFKGERTGNTIYF; CDR3 DNA: TGTGCCAGCAGCTTTAAGGGGGAAAGGACTGGAAACACCATATATTTT
V gene: TRBV28; clone size: -; D gene: -; J gene: TRBJ2-1; CDR3 protein: CASSLVGRTNPWGQFF; CDR3 DNA: TGTGCCAGCAGTTTAGTAGGGCGGACCAACCCCTGGGGGCAGTTCTTC
V gene: TRBV5-1; clone size: -; D gene: TRBD2; J gene: TRBJ2-5; CDR3 protein: CASSLVVLAGVKETQYF; CDR3 DNA: TGCGCCAGCAGCTTGGTGGTACTAGCGGGAGTTAAGGAGACCCAGTACTTC
V gene: TRBV5-8; clone size: once; D gene: TRBD2; J gene: TRBJ2-1; CDR3 protein: CASQFRTSGYNEQFF; CDR3 DNA: TGTGCCAGCCAGTTTCGGACTAGCGGATACAATGAGCAGTTCTTC